The entry below gives a single T cell receptor (beta chain) sequence along with its context. The target antigen is unknown. This specimen belongs to a study of blood T cells in healthy people across ages. Study-level points and caveats: A conclusive naive versus antigen-experienced comparison was prevented by the unsorted PBMCs.

Trimming shortened V by 5 bases and J by 4 bases, and 14 bases separated the two germline ends. This CDR3 comprises 14 residues. Germline V gene sequence: CDR1 SGHTA, CDR2 FQGTGA. Sample-barcoded 5' priming and a J-beta primer mix drove a second PCR of roughly 7 to 11 cycles. TCRdb fed the 5' RACE reads into MiXCR, producing one record per CDR3 protein. This sample has 730,000 or so distinct CDR3 sequences, with roughly two fifths found just once. V gene TRBV7-3 combines with J gene TRBJ1-1, with a weak D call TRBD1 (6 bases). Material: blood. This TCR derives from an older woman in good health. For the CDR3, the DNA is TGTGCCAGCAGCCCCGGGTCAGGGGTCACTGAAGCTTTCTTT. The encoded protein is CASSPGSGVTEAFF.